Following are 16 T cell receptor beta chains from one sample sequenced in a study of blood T cells in healthy people across ages. A J-beta primer mix and a sample-barcoded 5' primer were used in a second PCR of roughly 6 to 11 cycles. TCRdb re-called the 5' RACE reads through MiXCR, storing one row per CDR3 protein. The top ten hold around 0.75% of the sample, which has roughly 1,100,000 distinct CDR3 sequences, about 23% seen once. The data also belong to a second study, concerning T cells of mothers and their children.

The sample taken for sequencing was blood. Receptors were obtained from a girl aged 2 to 10 in good health.

This chain joins TRBV28 and TRBJ2-5; D is perhaps TRBD2 (6 bases). TRBJ2-7 matches the DNA end more closely, so the J call is doubtful. The CDR3 spans 14 residues. In germline, CDR1 is MDHEN, CDR2 SYDVKM. The CDR3 nucleotides read TGTGCCAGCAGTCCGTGGAGGGGTTCCAGCGAGCAGTACTTC. Protein product: CASSPWRGSSEQYF.

This clonotype was observed a handful of times. V is TRBV29-1 and J is TRBJ2-7, with no clear D. V gave up 7 bases and J gave up 2 bases, with 15 bases separating them. This CDR3 spans 13 amino acids. The germline V gene encodes CDR1 SQVTM and CDR2 ANQGSEA. In DNA, the CDR3 is TGCAGCGCGTCTCACAGCGTGACCTACGAGCAGTACTTC. Translation gives CSASHSVTYEQYF.

This chain links TRBV5-6 with TRBJ2-7; D remains unclear. Per germline, CDR1 SGHDT and CDR2 YYEEEE. Trimming shortened V by 7 bases and J by 2 bases, and 16 bases separated the two germline ends. This CDR3 has 14 residues. This CDR3 is CASGQPIGPYEQYF. In DNA form, the CDR3 reads TGTGCCAGCGGCCAGCCTATTGGCCCCTACGAGCAGTACTTC.

This clonotype appeared a few times. This sequence joins TRBV29-1 and TRBJ2-3; 7 nucleotides agree with TRBD2. CDR3 size: 14 residues. The V gene's germline CDR1 is SQVTM and CDR2 ANQGSEA. V shed 6 bases, J shed 1 base, and the junction held 7 bases outside the gene matches. The CDR3 protein is CSVTGTIRTDTQYF. The CDR3 nucleotides are TGCAGCGTAACCGGGACTATCCGCACAGATACGCAGTATTTT.

Concerning this clonotype itself: The junction departs from the called germline gene at one end, perhaps through a read error. This chain connects TRBV20-1 to TRBJ1-2; D might be TRBD1 (6 bases). The CDR3 contains 14 residues. Germline V CDR1 and CDR2: DFQATT, SNEGSKA (reference sequence). The CDR3 region is CSARVGASRGGCTF. The CDR3 coding sequence is TGCAGTGCTAGAGTGGGGGCCAGTAGAGGTGGCTGCACCTTC.

The rearrangement joins TRBV28 to TRBJ2-1, with 8 bases matching TRBD2. CDR3 length equals 16 residues. The ends lost 5 bases at V and 5 bases at J; junction bases unmatched: 11. The germline V gene encodes CDR1 MDHEN and CDR2 SYDVKM. CDR3 sequence (DNA): TGTGCCAGCAGTGGCTTGGAGCGGGGGCTGCACAATGAGCAGTTCTTC. Its protein is CASSGLERGLHNEQFF.

In its sample, this clonotype was seen many times. The chain carries TRBV7-2 and TRBJ2-5; the match to TRBD2 covers 8 bases. Trimming removed 1 base from V and 3 bases from J; junction bases left unmatched: 1. The CDR3 is 14 amino acids. CDR1 is SGHTA and CDR2 is FQGNSA in the germline V gene. CDR3 nucleotides: TGTGCCAGCAGCTTAGTTAGCGGGAAAGAGACCCAGTACTTC. This gives the protein CASSLVSGKETQYF.

This clonotype showed up just a few times. V gene TRBV7-2 combines with J gene TRBJ2-2; TRBD1 agrees at 8 bases. Germline lookup yields CDR1 SGHTA and CDR2 FQGNSA. Trimming took 5 bases from V and 13 from J; bases not matched to a gene: 9. The CDR3 consists of 13 residues. The CDR3 here is CASSHLDRGRLFF. CDR3 sequence (DNA): TGTGCCAGCAGCCACCTAGACAGGGGACGGCTGTTTTTT.

This clonotype came up a few times. J is TRBJ2-7 and V is TRBV7-7, with D possibly being TRBD2 (6 bases). The CDR3 contains 16 residues. Per germline, CDR1 SSHAT and CDR2 FNYEAQ (reference sequence). In DNA form, the CDR3 reads TGTGCTAGCGCAAACGTACGGGGGATTCGAGTCGACGAGCAGTACTTC. Residues: CASANVRGIRVDEQYF.

In its sample, this clonotype was seen a few times. The chain has TRBV29-1 and TRBJ1-1; D ambiguous. This CDR3 region has 11 residues. Trimming removed 7 bases from V and 6 bases from J, with 12 bases in between. The germline V gene has CDR1 SQVTM and CDR2 ANQGSEA. The CDR3 protein is CSASSRPEAFF. The CDR3 region has the DNA TGCAGCGCTTCCTCCCGACCTGAAGCTTTCTTT. The full variable domain, with the rest looked up from reference TRBV29-1 and TRBJ1-1, is SAVISQKPSRDICQRGTSLTIQCQVDSQVTMMFWYRQQPGQSLTLIATANQGSEATYESGFVIDKFPISRPNLTFSTLTVSNMSPEDSSIYLCSASSRPEAFFGQGTRLTVV.

This clonotype turned up a few times. The chain links TRBV28 to TRBJ2-7; 11 bases map to TRBD2. Losses at the gene ends were 3 bases for V and 3 bases for J; bases not matched to a gene: 7. This CDR3 spans 16 amino acids. Per the germline V gene, CDR1 is MDHEN and CDR2 is SYDVKM. In nucleotides, the CDR3 is TGTGCCAGCAGTTTTAGTCTACTAGCGGGGGTCTACGAGCAGTACTTC. As protein: CASSFSLLAGVYEQYF.

This clonotype has a handful of counts. The rearrangement joins TRBV24-1 to TRBJ2-1; TRBD1 agrees at 10 bases. CDR1 and CDR2 from the germline V gene are KGHDR and SFDVKD. J gave up 2 bases and V 4 bases, and 4 bases lay outside the gene matches. The CDR3 sequence is 16 residues long. The CDR3 bases are TGTGCCACCAGTGACCGCGGGACAGGGGCCTACAATGAGCAGTTCTTC. The encoded protein is CATSDRGTGAYNEQFF.

The chain employs TRBV20-1 and TRBJ2-5, with 9 nucleotides matching TRBD1. Germline V lookup: CDR1 DFQATT, CDR2 SNEGSKA (reference sequence). The CDR3 length is 14 residues. V lost 4 bases and J lost 2; bases outside the gene matches: 5. CDR3 sequence reads: CSAMGQGNQETQYF. CDR3 DNA sequence: TGCAGTGCTATGGGACAGGGAAATCAAGAGACCCAGTACTTC.

This clonotype appeared once. This chain joins TRBV29-1 and TRBJ1-1; 9 bases match TRBD1. The CDR3 has 13 amino acids. In germline, CDR1 is SQVTM, CDR2 ANQGSEA. J was trimmed by 4 bases and V by 6 bases; bases with no gene match: 6. CDR3 residues: CSVGGQGFTEAFF. CDR3 coding DNA: TGCAGCGTAGGGGGACAGGGCTTCACTGAAGCTTTCTTT.

The chain recombines TRBV4-3 with TRBJ2-1, with 9 bases fitting TRBD2. This CDR3 contains 17 residues. Trimming removed 0 bases from V and 4 bases from J; junction bases left unmatched: 7. The germline V gene encodes CDR1 LGHNA and CDR2 YSLEER. The CDR3 region is CASSQDRRSGGYNEQFF. CDR3 coding DNA: TGCGCCAGCAGCCAAGACCGGCGTAGCGGGGGTTACAATGAGCAGTTCTTC.

Only a few counts were recorded for this clonotype. The chain recombines TRBV29-1 with TRBJ2-5; TRBD1 matches at 7 bases. The J call is doubtful: the DNA matches TRBJ2-7 better. Germline CDR1 SQVTM, CDR2 ANQGSEA. The CDR3 sequence is 13 residues long. CDR3: CSVLSGTAYEQYF. In DNA form, the CDR3 reads TGCAGCGTTCTCTCCGGGACAGCCTACGAGCAGTACTTC.